This T cell receptor (beta chain) was recorded in a study of regulatory T cells in long-lasting Graves disease. Study findings and constraints: Persistent disease preferred TRBV28, TRBJ1-2 and TRBJ2-5.

Time point meaning: newly diagnosed GD, antithyroid drugs for less than 3 months. PBMCs provided the RNA from which the TCR library was made. The CDR3 covers 17 residues. CDR1 is SGHNT, CDR2 YENEEA, per germline. V dropped 1 base and J dropped 1 base, with 16 bases sitting between them. This clonotype was seen repeatedly, ten times or more. Its antigen is as yet unknown. Library construction for TCR beta used iRepertoire HTBI primers and Arm-PCR of CDR3 regions. MiXCR, applied by TCRdb to the multiplex PCR reads, yields one record per CDR3 protein. Of about 220,000 distinct CDR3 sequences in the sample, roughly 19% are singletons; the top ten hold around 11%. In addition, the sample was reused for a study of T cells in Graves' hyperthyroidism and ophthalmopathy. This second report adds: Graves' hyperthyroidism showing no ophthalmopathy progression within 18 months was considered stable. The TCR CDR3 first-round RT-PCR relied on the HTBI primer set. Peripheral blood also featured most of the thyroid clonotypes expanded above 0.001.

The chain combines TRBV11-3 with TRBJ2-5; D call uncertain. Specimen: peripheral blood mononuclear cells (PBMCs), collected at new diagnosis, from a patient treated with antithyroid drugs. The TCR sequence derives from a woman aged 25 to 39 with Graves disease. The CDR3 sequence is CASSLGAPGLFQETQYF. The CDR3 DNA reads as TGTGCCAGCAGCTTAGGAGCCCCCGGGCTATTCCAAGAGACCCAGTACTTC.